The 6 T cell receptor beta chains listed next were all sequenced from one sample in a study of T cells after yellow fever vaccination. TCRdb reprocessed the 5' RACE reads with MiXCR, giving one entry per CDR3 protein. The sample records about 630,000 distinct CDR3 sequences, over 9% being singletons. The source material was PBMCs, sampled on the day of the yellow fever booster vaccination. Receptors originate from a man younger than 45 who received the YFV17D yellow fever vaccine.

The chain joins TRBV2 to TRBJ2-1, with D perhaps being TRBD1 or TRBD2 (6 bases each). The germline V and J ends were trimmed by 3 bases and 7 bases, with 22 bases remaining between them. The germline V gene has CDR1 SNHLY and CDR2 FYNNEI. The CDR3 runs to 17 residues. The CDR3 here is CASSERGVGLPGNEQFF. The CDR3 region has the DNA TGTGCCAGCAGTGAGAGGGGGGTGGGGCTGCCGGGGAATGAGCAGTTCTTC.

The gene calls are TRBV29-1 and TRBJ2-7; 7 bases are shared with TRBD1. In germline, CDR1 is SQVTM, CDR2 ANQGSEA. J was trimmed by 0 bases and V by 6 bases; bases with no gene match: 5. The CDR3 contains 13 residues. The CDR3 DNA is TGCAGCGTCCAGACAGGGTTCTCCTACGAGCAGTACTTC. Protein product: CSVQTGFSYEQYF.

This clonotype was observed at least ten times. The CDR3 DNA is TGTGCCAGCAGTTACGAGGGACTAGCGGGATACGAGCAGTACTTC. It translates to CASSYEGLAGYEQYF. The chain joins TRBV6-2 or TRBV6-3 to TRBJ2-7; TRBD2 agrees at 13 bases. This CDR3 is 15 amino acids long. The germline gives CDR1 MNHEY, CDR2 SVGEGT. The ends lost 2 bases at V and 4 bases at J; junction bases unmatched: 2.

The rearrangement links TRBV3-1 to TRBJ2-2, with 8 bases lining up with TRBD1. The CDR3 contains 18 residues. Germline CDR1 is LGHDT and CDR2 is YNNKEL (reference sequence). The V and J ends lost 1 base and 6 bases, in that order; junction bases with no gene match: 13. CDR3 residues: CASSQVLFVDRASGELFF. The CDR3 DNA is TGTGCCAGCAGCCAAGTTCTGTTCGTGGACAGGGCTTCCGGGGAGCTGTTTTTT.

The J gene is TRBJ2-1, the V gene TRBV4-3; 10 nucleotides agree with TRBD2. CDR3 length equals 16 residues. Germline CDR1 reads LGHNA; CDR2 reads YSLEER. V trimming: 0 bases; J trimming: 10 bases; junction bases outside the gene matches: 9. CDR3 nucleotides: TGCGCCAGCAGCCAAGATAGCGGGAGGCCCCAATGCGAGCAGTTCTTC. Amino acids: CASSQDSGRPQCEQFF.

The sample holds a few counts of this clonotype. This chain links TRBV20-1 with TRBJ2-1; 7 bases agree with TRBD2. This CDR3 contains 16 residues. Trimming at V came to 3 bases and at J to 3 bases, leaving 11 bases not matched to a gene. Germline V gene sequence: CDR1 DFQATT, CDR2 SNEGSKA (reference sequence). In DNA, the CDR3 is TGCAGTGCTAGTTATGCTAGCGGTAGGATCTACAATGAGCAGTTCTTC. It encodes CSASYASGRIYNEQFF.